The 31 T cell receptor beta chains listed next were all sequenced from one sample in a study of T cells after posttransplantation cyclophosphamide. Produced via immunoSEQ multiplex PCR; TCRdb's table is partial and in-frame only. The sample includes about 11,000 clones, over 80% seen only once; the top ten take roughly 15%. Treatment was busulfan-fludarabine conditioning, a marrow graft, and cyclophosphamide on days +3 and +4. This specimen consisted of PBMCs, obtained around 2,000 days after allogeneic stem cell transplant with posttransplant cyclophosphamide. The receptors shown here come from a female patient between 50 and 59 years old who received an allogeneic stem cell transplant from a related donor, was CMV-positive, and had no GVHD. The graft donor may have contributed some T cells.

V gene TRBV18 combines with J gene TRBJ2-1; 8 bases fit TRBD1. CDR1 KGHSH and CDR2 LQKENI come from the germline V gene. The CDR3 consists of 15 residues. The V and J ends lost 6 bases and 7 bases, in that order; junction bases with no gene match: 11. The CDR3 sequence is CASSPGTGATNEQFF. The DNA for the CDR3 is TGTGCCAGCTCGCCCGGGACAGGAGCCACAAATGAGCAGTTCTTC.

The gene calls are TRBV6-6 and TRBJ1-5; D call uncertain. The CDR3 sequence is 13 residues long. Trimming stripped 4 bases from V and 2 bases from J, with 6 bases between. CDR1 and CDR2 (germline): MNHNY, SVGAGI (reference sequence). The CDR3 here is CASSFEGNQPQHF. The CDR3 region has the DNA TGTGCCAGCAGTTTCGAGGGCAATCAGCCCCAGCATTTT.

The rearrangement joins TRBV5-8 to TRBJ1-1; possibly TRBD1 for D (5 bases). Germline CDR1 is SGHTS and CDR2 is YDEGEE. This CDR3 contains 14 residues. V lost 0 bases and J 4 bases, leaving 10 bases between the germline ends. CDR3 sequence: CASSLEAGLTEAFF. For the CDR3, the DNA is TGTGCCAGCAGCTTGGAGGCGGGGCTCACTGAAGCTTTCTTT.

The gene calls are TRBV29-1 and TRBJ2-7, with 8 bases that match TRBD2. This CDR3 spans 12 amino acids. Germline V gene data show CDR1 as SQVTM and CDR2 as ANQGSEA. V dropped 3 bases and J dropped 3; count of bases not matched to a gene: 1. The CDR3 sequence: CSVELAGYEQYF. CDR3 coding DNA: TGCAGCGTTGAGCTAGCGGGCTACGAGCAGTACTTC.

The chain recombines TRBV11-3 with TRBJ2-3, with D tentatively TRBD1 (7 bases). V dropped 4 bases and J dropped 4 bases, with 12 bases sitting between them. The CDR3 spans 14 residues. CDR1 is SGHNT and CDR2 is YENEEA in the germline V gene. In DNA, the CDR3 is TGTGCCAGCAGCTCCGCCAGGGGGGCAGATACGCAGTATTTT. Translated, it gives CASSSARGADTQYF.

V gene TRBV28 combines with J gene TRBJ2-3, with a weak D call TRBD1 (6 bases). Germline-derived CDR1 and CDR2 are MDHEN and SYDVKM. The length of the CDR3 is 14 residues. V dropped 6 bases and J dropped 0 bases, with 10 bases sitting between them. The CDR3, as DNA: TGTGCCAGCAGGTTACAGGGAAGCACAGATACGCAGTATTTT. Translation gives CASRLQGSTDTQYF. Filled out from reference TRBV28 and TRBJ2-3, the complete variable domain reads DVKVTQSSRYLVKRTGEKVFLECVQDMDHENMFWYRQDPGLGLRLIYFSYDVKMKEKGDIPEGYSVSREKKERFSLILESASTNQTSMYLCASRLQGSTDTQYFGPGTRLTVL.

V is TRBV19 and J is TRBJ1-5; D is perhaps TRBD1 (5 bases). Trimming shortened V by 6 bases and J by 5 bases, and 11 bases separated the two germline ends. Germline CDR1 and CDR2: LNHDA and SQIVND (reference sequence). The CDR3 spans 13 residues. This CDR3 reads CASRQDTYQPQHF. DNA of the CDR3: TGTGCCAGTAGACAGGACACCTATCAGCCCCAGCATTTT.

The rearrangement links TRBV4-2 to TRBJ2-7; 8 bases line up with TRBD1. The CDR3 is 15 residues long. Germline CDR1 reads LGHNA; CDR2 reads YNFKEQ. The trim removed 0 bases at V and 2 bases at J, leaving 3 bases unmatched. Here the CDR3 DNA reads TGTGCCAGCAGCCAAGAAAGGGACAGGCCCTACGAGCAGTACTTC. Encoded protein: CASSQERDRPYEQYF.

The CDR3 DNA reads TGTGCCAGCTCCTGGCGGGGGGAAGGTGGGGAGACCCAGTACTTC. Its protein is CASSWRGEGGETQYF. This chain joins TRBV6-5 and TRBJ2-5; 8 nucleotides align to TRBD2. The V gene's germline CDR1 is MNHEY and CDR2 SVGAGI. The CDR3 is 15 amino acids. The junction had 13 bases not matched to a gene; V was cut back by 8 bases and J by 5 bases.

The rearrangement links TRBV5-8 to TRBJ2-2, with 11 bases aligning to TRBD2. This CDR3 has 16 residues. Per the germline V gene, CDR1 is SGHTS and CDR2 is YDEGEE. V lost 2 bases and J lost 6; bases outside the gene matches: 6. The DNA for the CDR3 is TGTGCCAGCAGCTTCCTTAGCGGGAGGGCCGCCGGGGAGCTGTTTTTT. It yields the protein CASSFLSGRAAGELFF.

This CDR3 is CASSMTELNTEAFF. As DNA, the CDR3 is TGTGCCAGTAGTATGACGGAGTTGAACACTGAAGCTTTCTTT. The rearrangement links TRBV19 to TRBJ1-1; D gene unclear. The V gene lost 3 bases and the J gene lost 0 bases, with 8 bases spanning the gap. This CDR3 has 14 residues. Looked up from germline, CDR1 is LNHDA and CDR2 is SQIVND (reference sequence).

The chain combines TRBV15 with TRBJ2-1, with 7 bases lining up with TRBD1. The CDR3 sequence is 13 residues long. The trim removed 5 bases at V and 7 bases at J, leaving 5 bases unmatched. Germline CDR1 LNHNV, CDR2 YYDKDF (reference sequence). DNA for the CDR3: TGTGCCACCAGCGCTCGACAGGGAAATGAGCAGTTCTTC. Protein sequence: CATSARQGNEQFF.

This chain links TRBV11-3 with TRBJ2-5; 9 bases align to TRBD2. This CDR3 comprises 14 residues. The junction had 0 bases not matched to a gene; V was cut back by 2 bases and J by 2 bases. The germline gives CDR1 SGHNT, CDR2 YENEEA. The CDR3 protein is CASSLSGGQETQYF. DNA for the CDR3: TGTGCCAGCAGCTTAAGCGGGGGGCAAGAGACCCAGTACTTC.

CDR3 bases: TGTGCCAGCAGAGGGCAGGGGGCCTACGAGCAGTACTTC. Encoded protein: CASRGQGAYEQYF. The genes are TRBV6-5 and TRBJ2-7; 7 nucleotides agree with TRBD1. Trimming took 6 bases from V and 2 from J; bases not matched to a gene: 4. The germline CDR1 and CDR2 sequences are MNHEY and SVGAGI. The CDR3 totals 13 residues.

This clone was seen just once. The chain joins TRBV6-6 to TRBJ1-5; TRBD1 matches 9 bases. V was clipped by 7 bases and J by 4 bases; unmatched bases: 5. The CDR3 sequence is 14 residues long. From germline, CDR1 is MNHNY and CDR2 SVGAGI (reference sequence). CDR3 amino acids: CASNGQGFNQPQHF. CDR3 coding DNA: TGTGCCAGCAACGGACAGGGGTTTAATCAGCCCCAGCATTTT.

The CDR3 loop is CASGGGSYNEQFF. The CDR3 DNA is TGTGCCAGCGGGGGGGGATCCTACAATGAGCAGTTCTTC. The rearrangement joins TRBV7-3 to TRBJ2-1, with TRBD2 matching over 7 bases. Looked up from germline, CDR1 is SGHTA and CDR2 is FQGTGA. With 8 bases clipped from V and 1 base from J, the junction kept 2 bases outside the gene matches. The CDR3 has 13 residues.

The chain joins TRBV29-1 to TRBJ2-7; 8 bases are a match to TRBD1. The CDR3 length is 12 residues. J was trimmed by 7 bases and V by 7 bases; bases with no gene match: 9. CDR1 and CDR2 from the germline V gene are SQVTM and ANQGSEA. Here the CDR3 reads CSGYQGAGEQYF. For the CDR3, the DNA is TGCAGCGGTTACCAGGGGGCGGGGGAGCAGTACTTC.

The V call is TRBV28, the J call TRBJ2-7; 13 bases match TRBD2. Germline V gene sequence: CDR1 MDHEN, CDR2 SYDVKM. The V and J ends lost 6 bases and 4 bases, in that order; junction bases with no gene match: 12. This CDR3 region has 17 residues. CDR3 nucleotide sequence: TGTGCCAGCAGGACACTAGCGGGAGGGTTCAATGCGTACGAGCAGTACTTC. It yields the protein CASRTLAGGFNAYEQYF.

The gene calls are TRBV19 and TRBJ1-3, with D uncertain. The germline V and J ends were trimmed by 6 bases and 0 bases, with 12 bases remaining between them. This CDR3 is built from 15 residues. Germline V gives CDR1 LNHDA, CDR2 SQIVND (reference sequence). For the CDR3, the DNA is TGTGCCAGTAGAACCACAGCCGTCTCTGGAAACACCATATATTTT. This encodes CASRTTAVSGNTIYF.

This clone was picked up a small number of times. The CDR3 loop is CASSFSDSSQGKLFF. CDR3 coding DNA: TGCGCCAGCAGCTTTTCTGACTCTTCCCAAGGAAAACTGTTTTTT. The J gene is TRBJ1-4, the V gene TRBV5-1; D unresolved. CDR3 length equals 15 residues. Deletions cut 2 bases from V and 10 bases from J, with 18 bases between. CDR1 is SGHRS, CDR2 YFSETQ, per germline. Variable domain in full (rest from reference TRBV5-1 and TRBJ1-4): KAGVTQTPRYLIKTRGQQVTLSCSPISGHRSVSWYQQTPGQGLQFLFEYFSETQRNKGNFPGRFSGRQFSNSRSEMNVSTLELGDSALYLCASSFSDSSQGKLFFGSGTQLSVL.

DNA of the CDR3: TGTGCCTGGGCCATGCTAGCGGGAGCCTACGAGCAGTACTTC. Protein sequence: CAWAMLAGAYEQYF. This chain connects TRBV30 to TRBJ2-7; 10 bases line up with TRBD2. This CDR3 has 14 amino acids. Germline values: CDR1 GTSNPN, CDR2 SVGIG (reference sequence). The ends lost 5 bases at V and 2 bases at J; junction bases unmatched: 6.

The V call is TRBV27, the J call TRBJ2-7; D is possibly TRBD2 (5 bases). This CDR3 contains 14 residues. The germline V gene has CDR1 MNHEY and CDR2 SMNVEV (reference sequence). The V end was cut by 5 bases, the J end by 1 base, with 12 bases between. The CDR3 DNA follows: TGTGCCAGCAGTCCCGGACTTGGGTCCTACGAGCAGTACTTC. Translation gives CASSPGLGSYEQYF.

This clone was observed a single time. The genes are TRBV7-9 and TRBJ1-2, with unresolved D. Germline V CDR1 and CDR2: SEHNR, FQNEAQ (reference sequence). CDR3 length equals 14 residues. With 2 bases removed from V and 3 bases from J, the gap between germline ends came to 10 bases. The chain's CDR3 is CASSLRGSYYGYTF. CDR3 sequence (DNA): TGTGCCAGCAGCTTACGTGGCTCTTACTATGGCTACACCTTC.

This clone showed up just once. The chain combines TRBV7-6 with TRBJ1-5; TRBD1 might be the D (6 bases). Germline V lookup: CDR1 SGHVS, CDR2 FNYEAQ. Trimming removed 0 bases from V and 2 bases from J, with 8 bases in between. This CDR3 spans 15 amino acids. The CDR3 sequence: CASSLAPGGNQPQHF. The CDR3 coding sequence is TGTGCCAGCAGCTTAGCACCAGGGGGCAATCAGCCCCAGCATTTT.

This sequence joins TRBV2 and TRBJ2-3; D possibly corresponds to TRBD1 (5 bases). The ends were cut back, 11 bases at V and 0 bases at J, with 15 bases in the middle. The CDR3 length is 14 residues. Per the germline V gene, CDR1 is SNHLY and CDR2 is FYNNEI. This CDR3 reads CAVGVERSTDTQYF. The CDR3 nucleotides are TGTGCCGTAGGGGTGGAACGGAGCACAGATACGCAGTATTTT.

The rearrangement joins TRBV7-2 to TRBJ2-7, with 7 bases fitting TRBD2. V shed 4 bases, J shed 7 bases, and the junction held 16 bases outside the gene matches. The CDR3 runs to 16 residues. In germline, CDR1 is SGHTA, CDR2 FQGNSA. CDR3 DNA: TGTGCCAGCAGCTCAGCTCGGGGGGTGGGTCTACTTGAGCAGTACTTC. Translation gives CASSSARGVGLLEQYF.

This chain uses TRBV18 with TRBJ2-2; TRBD2 matches 14 bases. CDR3 length equals 16 residues. CDR1 and CDR2 from the germline V gene are KGHSH and LQKENI. V was clipped by 3 bases and J by 5 bases; unmatched bases: 2. The CDR3 region is CASSPTSGRDTGELFF. CDR3 DNA: TGTGCCAGCTCACCGACTAGCGGGAGGGATACCGGGGAGCTGTTTTTT.

This clone was picked up one time. V usage is TRBV2 and J usage is TRBJ1-1; D uncertain. CDR1 is SNHLY, CDR2 FYNNEI, per germline. The CDR3 is made up of 10 amino acids. The V end was cut by 8 bases, the J end by 1 base, with 2 bases between. DNA of the CDR3: TGTGCCAGCCAGAACACTGAAGCTTTCTTT. Amino acids: CASQNTEAFF.

V is TRBV7-3 and J is TRBJ2-5; 7 bases fit TRBD2. Germline V gives CDR1 SGHTA, CDR2 FQGTGA. Trimming removed 1 base from V and 2 bases from J; junction bases left unmatched: 1. The CDR3 is made up of 14 amino acids. The chain's CDR3 is CASSLNGRQETQYF. The CDR3 DNA follows: TGTGCCAGCAGCTTAAACGGGAGGCAAGAGACCCAGTACTTC. Together with reference TRBV7-3 and TRBJ2-5, the CDR3 gives the full variable domain: GAGVSQTPSNKVTEKGKYVELRCDPISGHTALYWYRQSLGQGPEFLIYFQGTGAADDSGLPNDRFFAVRPEGSVSTLKIQRTERGDSAVYLCASSLNGRQETQYFGPGTRLLVL.

The rearrangement joins TRBV28 to TRBJ2-1; 8 bases are shared with TRBD2. Per the germline V gene, CDR1 is MDHEN and CDR2 is SYDVKM. The CDR3 covers 13 residues. J lost 1 base, V lost 10 bases, and 3 bases had no gene match. In nucleotides, the CDR3 is TGTGCCACCGCGGGAGGTTCCTACAATGAGCAGTTCTTC. It specifies CATAGGSYNEQFF.

The chain combines TRBV20-1 with TRBJ1-1; D might be TRBD1 (5 bases). The CDR3 runs to 11 residues. V lost 3 bases and J lost 7, with 9 bases in between. Germline values: CDR1 DFQATT, CDR2 SNEGSKA (reference sequence). This CDR3 reads CSASRGNEAFF. CDR3 DNA sequence: TGCAGTGCTAGCCGGGGGAATGAAGCTTTCTTT.